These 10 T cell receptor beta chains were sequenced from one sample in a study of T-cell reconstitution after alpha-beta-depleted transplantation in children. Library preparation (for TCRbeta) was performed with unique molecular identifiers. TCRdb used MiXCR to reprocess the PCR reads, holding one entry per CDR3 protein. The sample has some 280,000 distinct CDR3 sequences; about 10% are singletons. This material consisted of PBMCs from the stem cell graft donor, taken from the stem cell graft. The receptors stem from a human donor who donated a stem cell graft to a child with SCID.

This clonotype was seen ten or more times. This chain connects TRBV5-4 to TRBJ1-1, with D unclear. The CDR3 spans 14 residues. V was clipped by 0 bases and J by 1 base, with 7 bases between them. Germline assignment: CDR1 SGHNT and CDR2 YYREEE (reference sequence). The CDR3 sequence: CASSLDRQNTEAFF. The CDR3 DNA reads TGTGCCAGCAGCTTGGACAGACAGAACACTGAAGCTTTCTTT.

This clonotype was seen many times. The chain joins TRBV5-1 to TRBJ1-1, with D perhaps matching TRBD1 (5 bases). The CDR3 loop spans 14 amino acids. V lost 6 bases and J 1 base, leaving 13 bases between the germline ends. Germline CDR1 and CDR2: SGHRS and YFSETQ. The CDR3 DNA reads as TGCGCCAGCACCCTGAGAGGGGCGAACACTGAAGCTTTCTTT. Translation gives CASTLRGANTEAFF.

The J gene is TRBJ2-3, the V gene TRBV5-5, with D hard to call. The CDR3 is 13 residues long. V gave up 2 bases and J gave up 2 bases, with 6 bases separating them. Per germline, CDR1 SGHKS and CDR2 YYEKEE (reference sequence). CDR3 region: CASSFIATDTQYF. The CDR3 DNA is TGTGCCAGCAGCTTCATAGCCACAGATACGCAGTATTTT.

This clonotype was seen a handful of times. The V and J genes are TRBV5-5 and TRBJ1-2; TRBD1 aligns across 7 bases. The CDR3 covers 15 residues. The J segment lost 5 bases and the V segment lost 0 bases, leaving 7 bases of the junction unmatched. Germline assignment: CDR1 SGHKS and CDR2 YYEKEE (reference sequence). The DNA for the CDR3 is TGTGCCAGCAGCTTGGCCGGAACAGGGGATTATGGCTACACCTTC. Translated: CASSLAGTGDYGYTF.

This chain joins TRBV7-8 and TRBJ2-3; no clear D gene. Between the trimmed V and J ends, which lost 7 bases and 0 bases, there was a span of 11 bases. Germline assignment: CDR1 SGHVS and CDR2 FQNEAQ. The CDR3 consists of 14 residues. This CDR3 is CASIVGPSTDTQYF. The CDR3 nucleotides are TGTGCCAGCATAGTAGGGCCTAGCACAGATACGCAGTATTTT.

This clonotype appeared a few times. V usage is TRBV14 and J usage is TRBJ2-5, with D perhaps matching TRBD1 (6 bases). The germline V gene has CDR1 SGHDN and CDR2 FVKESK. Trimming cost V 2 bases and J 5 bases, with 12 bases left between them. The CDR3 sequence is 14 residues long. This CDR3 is CASSQQGIGETQYF. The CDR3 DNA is TGTGCCAGCAGCCAACAGGGGATCGGGGAGACCCAGTACTTC.

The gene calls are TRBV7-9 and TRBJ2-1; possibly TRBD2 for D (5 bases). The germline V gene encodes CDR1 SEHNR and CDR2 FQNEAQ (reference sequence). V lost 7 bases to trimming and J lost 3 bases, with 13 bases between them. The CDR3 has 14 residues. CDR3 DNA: TGTGCCAGCACCCCGGGGAGCAACTACAATGAGCAGTTCTTC. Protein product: CASTPGSNYNEQFF.

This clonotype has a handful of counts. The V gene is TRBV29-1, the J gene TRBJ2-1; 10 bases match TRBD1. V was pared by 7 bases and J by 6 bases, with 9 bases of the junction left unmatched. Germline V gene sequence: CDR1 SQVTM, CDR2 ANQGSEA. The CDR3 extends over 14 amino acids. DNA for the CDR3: TGCAGCGGATCCGGGACAGGGGAGGGCAATGAGCAGTTCTTC. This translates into CSGSGTGEGNEQFF.

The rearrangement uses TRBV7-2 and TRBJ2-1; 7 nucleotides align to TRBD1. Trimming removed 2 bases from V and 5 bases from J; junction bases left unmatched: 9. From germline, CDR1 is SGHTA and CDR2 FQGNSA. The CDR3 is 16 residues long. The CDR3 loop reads CASSLNRGRGNNEQFF. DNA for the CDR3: TGTGCCAGCAGCTTAAACCGGGGCAGGGGGAACAATGAGCAGTTCTTC. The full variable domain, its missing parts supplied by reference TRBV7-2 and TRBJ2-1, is GAGVSQSPSNKVTEKGKDVELRCDPISGHTALYWYRQSLGQGLEFLIYFQGNSAPDKSGLPSDRFSAERTGGSVSTLTIQRTQQEDSAVYLCASSLNRGRGNNEQFFGPGTRLTVL.

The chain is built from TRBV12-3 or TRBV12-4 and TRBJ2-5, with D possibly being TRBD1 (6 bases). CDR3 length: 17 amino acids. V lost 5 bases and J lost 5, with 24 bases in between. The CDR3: CASSPHLPGDLGETQYF. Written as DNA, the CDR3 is TGTGCCAGCAGTCCTCACCTACCAGGGGATCTCGGGGAGACCCAGTACTTC.